Listed below are T cell receptor beta chains from one sample, sequenced in a study of shared clonotypes between healthy human individuals. Measured with immunoSEQ multiplex PCR; TCRdb has only the in-frame clones, and not every one. Here the sample spans about 480,000 clones, 75% to 85% being singletons. The sample consisted of PBMCs. The origin of the receptors is a woman in her forties in good health. Some clones in this sample may be carry-over from other donors' samples. Both conserved end residues are part of each CDR3. The D gene is left open where the match is weak. A clone size is listed for some rows: how often the clone was seen (once, few, many), or a class if it is expanded.

V	D	J	size	DNA	CDR3
TRBV7-2	.	TRBJ2-3	.	TGTGCCAGCACCCGTGAGGTAACAGATACGCAGTATTTT	CASTREVTDTQYF
TRBV2	.	TRBJ1-1	.	TGTGCCAGCAGAGCCGACAGGAACACTGAAGCTTTCTTT	CASRADRNTEAFF
TRBV29-1	.	TRBJ1-1	.	TGCAGCGCCTCAGGGGCCACTGAAGCTTTCTTT	CSASGATEAFF
TRBV6-6	.	TRBJ1-6	once	TGTGCCAGCAGTTACTCATCGGGACTGGGTGGTTCACCCCTCCACTTT	CASSYSSGLGGSPLHF
TRBV19	TRBD1	TRBJ2-4	.	TGTGCCACCGGACAGGGGGCGTGGGACATTCAGTACTTC	CATGQGAWDIQYF
TRBV29-1	TRBD1	TRBJ2-7	many	TGCAGCGAGAGCCGGGACAGGGCCGCCTACGAGCAGTACTTC	CSESRDRAAYEQYF
TRBV27	TRBD2	TRBJ2-1	.	TGTGCCAGCAGTTCACGTGGAACAGCGGGGACGGGAGAGCAGTTCTTC	CASSSRGTAGTGEQFF
TRBV28	.	TRBJ2-1	once	TGTGCCAGCAGTTTGCCCCCGGCGGATGAGCAGTTCTTC	CASSLPPADEQFF
TRBV15	.	TRBJ2-2	.	TGTGCCACCAGCTACACAACCGGTTGGGGCGGGGAGCTGTTTTTT	CATSYTTGWGGELFF
TRBV7-3	.	TRBJ1-1	few	TGTGCCAGCAGCTCCCAATGGGCTGAAGCTTTCTTT	CASSSQWAEAFF
TRBV14	.	TRBJ2-1	.	TGTGCCAGCAGCGCAAACGGGAGACGCTACAATGAGCAGTTCTTC	CASSANGRRYNEQFF
TRBV5-1	TRBD1	TRBJ1-1	.	TGCGCCAGCAAAACAGGGGGCGGAGGCACTGAAGCTTTCTTT	CASKTGGGGTEAFF
TRBV5-1	.	TRBJ1-3	.	TGCGCCAGCAAACTAGGCTCTGGAAACACCATATATTTT	CASKLGSGNTIYF
TRBV11-1	TRBD2	TRBJ2-1	.	TGTGCCAGCAGCTACCAGACTAGCGGATACAATGAGCAGTTCTTC	CASSYQTSGYNEQFF
TRBV6-6	.	TRBJ1-1	few	TGTGCCAGCAGTTACGGGGGGAAGAACACTGAAGCTTTCTTT	CASSYGGKNTEAFF
TRBV2	TRBD2	TRBJ2-2	.	TGTGCCAGCAGTAACGAGCGGGGCACCGGGGAGCTGTTTTTT	CASSNERGTGELFF
TRBV10-3	TRBD1	TRBJ1-4	.	TGTGCCATCAGTGAGGCCCAAAGCGACAGGGGGTCCAGCGAAAAACTGTTTTTT	CAISEAQSDRGSSEKLFF
TRBV6-5	.	TRBJ2-7	.	TGTGCCAGCAGTAGGCCCGAAGGGATGGGCGAGCAGTACTTC	CASSRPEGMGEQYF
TRBV6-6	.	TRBJ2-2	.	TGTGCCAGCAGTCAAAAGACAGCCAAGAACACCGGGGAGCTGTTTTTT	CASSQKTAKNTGELFF
TRBV10-1	.	TRBJ2-3	.	TGCGCCAGCATCCCCAGGGGGGCGGGAGCAACAGATACGCAGTATTTT	CASIPRGAGATDTQYF
TRBV7-3	.	TRBJ1-1	.	TGTGCCAGCAGCCTCGAGGGACATACCACTGAAGCTTTCTTT	CASSLEGHTTEAFF
TRBV9	TRBD2	TRBJ2-2	.	TGTGCCAGCAGCCGGCGGGGGTTGAACACCGGGGAGCTGTTTTTT	CASSRRGLNTGELFF
TRBV5-8	.	TRBJ2-3	.	TGTGCCAGCAGCCCCCGTGGACACGGGCTAACAGATACGCAGTATTTT	CASSPRGHGLTDTQYF
TRBV14	.	TRBJ2-1	.	TGTGCCAGCAGCCCCCTCTGGACGCTCAATGAGCAGTTCTTC	CASSPLWTLNEQFF
TRBV5-1	.	TRBJ2-1	.	TGCGCCAGCAGCTCCGGACCAACCACACCCCCGGGCTCCTACAATGAGCAGTTCTTC	CASSSGPTTPPGSYNEQFF
TRBV28	TRBD1	TRBJ2-7	.	TGTGCCAGCAGCCCCCGGACAGGGGGCTTCTACGAGCAGTACTTC	CASSPRTGGFYEQYF
TRBV5-6	TRBD2	TRBJ2-7	.	TGTGCCAGCAGCTGGGGACTAGCGGGAGTCGAGCAGTACTTC	CASSWGLAGVEQYF
TRBV5-5	.	TRBJ2-7	.	TGTGCCAGCAGCTTGGGTGGGGGGTCGACCTACGAGCAGTACTTC	CASSLGGGSTYEQYF
TRBV28	.	TRBJ1-4	.	TGTGCCAGCAGTTCCAGGGATCTGGGGCTTGATGAAAAACTGTTTTTT	CASSSRDLGLDEKLFF
TRBV28	.	TRBJ2-7	.	TGTGCCAGCGGGGGGGCCCGAGCGCGGGACTCCTACGAGCAGTACTTC	CASGGARARDSYEQYF
TRBV6-1	.	TRBJ1-1	few	TGTGCCAGCAGTCCGGACGAAAGCGGGGGCACTGAAGCTTTCTTT	CASSPDESGGTEAFF
TRBV15	.	TRBJ1-1	once	TGTGCCACCAGCAGAGGAGGATACTCGAACACTGAAGCTTTCTTT	CATSRGGYSNTEAFF
TRBV28	.	TRBJ1-1	.	TGTGCCAGCACCCAAGGATGGTCGGGCACTGAAGCTTTCTTT	CASTQGWSGTEAFF
TRBV6-4	TRBD1	TRBJ2-3	.	TGTGCCAGCAGTGACCGCGGGACAGGGGAGACAGATACGCAGTATTTT	CASSDRGTGETDTQYF
TRBV30	TRBD1	TRBJ2-1	few	TGTGCCTGGAGCTGGACAGGGGGGTTTAGAAATGAGCAGTTCTTC	CAWSWTGGFRNEQFF
TRBV18	.	TRBJ1-1	.	TGTGCCAGCTCACTTGCGGGAGGTTACACTGAAGCTTTCTTT	CASSLAGGYTEAFF
TRBV27	.	TRBJ2-1	many	TGTGCCAGCAGTCCCCGTGCCGCACTGGGGAATGAGCAGTTCTTC	CASSPRAALGNEQFF
TRBV14	.	TRBJ2-5	.	TGTGCCAGCAGCCAAGACTCTTTCTCGCCACGAGAGACCCAGTACTTC	CASSQDSFSPRETQYF
TRBV5-1	TRBD1	TRBJ2-7	.	TGCGCCAGCAGCTTGGAAGGGCGTCAGGGGGTCGACGAGCAGTACTTC	CASSLEGRQGVDEQYF
TRBV4-1	.	TRBJ1-5	.	TGCGCCAGCAGCCCCGACCTAGGACAGTTCGGTCAGCCCCAGCATTTT	CASSPDLGQFGQPQHF
TRBV7-6	TRBD2	TRBJ2-1	.	TGTGCCAGCAGCCCCTGGACTAGCTTCAATGAGCAGTTCTTC	CASSPWTSFNEQFF
TRBV4-1	.	TRBJ2-1	many	TGCGCCAGCAGCCCCTCCTACAATGAGCAGTTCTTC	CASSPSYNEQFF
TRBV7-2	.	TRBJ2-3	once	TGTGCCAGCAGCTTAGAGGGTGGAGGGGGGGATACGCAGTATTTT	CASSLEGGGGDTQYF
TRBV5-1	.	TRBJ2-7	.	TGCGCCAGCAGCCCCACTGGGAGCTCCTACGAGCAGTACTTC	CASSPTGSSYEQYF
TRBV5-1	.	TRBJ1-3	once	TGCGCCAGCAGCTGGGAGACATCCGGAAACACCATATATTTT	CASSWETSGNTIYF
TRBV19	TRBD1	TRBJ2-7	.	TGTGCCAGTAGTATTTGGCCGAACAGGGGGCTCTACGAGCAGTACTTC	CASSIWPNRGLYEQYF
TRBV23-1	TRBD1	TRBJ2-7	.	TGCGCCAGCAGTCAATCCCACAGGGGGGCCTACGAGCAGTACTTC	CASSQSHRGAYEQYF
TRBV6-6	TRBD2	TRBJ2-7	.	TGTGCCAGCAGTTACTACCAAAGGACTAGCTCCTACGAGCAGTACTTC	CASSYYQRTSSYEQYF
TRBV7-9	.	TRBJ2-3	.	TGTGCCAGCAGCCCGGGACGGTACACAGATACGCAGTATTTT	CASSPGRYTDTQYF
TRBV28	TRBD1	TRBJ1-2	.	TGTGCCAGCAGTTTGGGGACAGGGAGCGGATTAGGCTACACCTTC	CASSLGTGSGLGYTF
TRBV27	.	TRBJ2-7	.	TGTGCCAGCAGTCCGAACACAGCCTACGAGCAGTACTTC	CASSPNTAYEQYF
TRBV5-4	TRBD2	TRBJ2-7	.	TGTGCCAGCAGCTTGGGGACTAGCGGGAGTCGGCGCTCGGGGGAGCAGTACTTC	CASSLGTSGSRRSGEQYF
TRBV5-4	TRBD1	TRBJ2-3	.	TGTGCCAGCAGCTTGGATGGGACAGACACAGATACGCAGTATTTT	CASSLDGTDTDTQYF
TRBV28	.	TRBJ1-5	.	TGTGCCAGCAGAAGGGACTCTAATCAGCCCCAGCATTTT	CASRRDSNQPQHF
TRBV14	TRBD1	TRBJ1-5	many	TGTGCCAGCAGCCCTCCCGGACAGGGGAATCAGCCCCAGCATTTT	CASSPPGQGNQPQHF